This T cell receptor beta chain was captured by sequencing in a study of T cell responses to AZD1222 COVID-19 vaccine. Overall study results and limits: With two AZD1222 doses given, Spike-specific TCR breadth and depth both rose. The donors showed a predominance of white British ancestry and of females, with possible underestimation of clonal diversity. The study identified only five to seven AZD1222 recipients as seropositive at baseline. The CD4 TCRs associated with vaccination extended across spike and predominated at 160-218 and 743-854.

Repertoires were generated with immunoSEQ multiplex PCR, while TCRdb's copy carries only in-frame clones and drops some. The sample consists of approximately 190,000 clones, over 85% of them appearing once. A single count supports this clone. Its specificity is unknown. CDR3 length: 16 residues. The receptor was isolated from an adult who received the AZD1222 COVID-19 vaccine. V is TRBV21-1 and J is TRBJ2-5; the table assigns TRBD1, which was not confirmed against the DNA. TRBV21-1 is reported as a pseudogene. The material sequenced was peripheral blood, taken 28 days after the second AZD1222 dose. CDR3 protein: CASSNSVGADGETQYF. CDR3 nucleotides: TGTGCCAGCAGTAATTCGGTGGGGGCCGACGGGGAGACCCAGTACTTC.